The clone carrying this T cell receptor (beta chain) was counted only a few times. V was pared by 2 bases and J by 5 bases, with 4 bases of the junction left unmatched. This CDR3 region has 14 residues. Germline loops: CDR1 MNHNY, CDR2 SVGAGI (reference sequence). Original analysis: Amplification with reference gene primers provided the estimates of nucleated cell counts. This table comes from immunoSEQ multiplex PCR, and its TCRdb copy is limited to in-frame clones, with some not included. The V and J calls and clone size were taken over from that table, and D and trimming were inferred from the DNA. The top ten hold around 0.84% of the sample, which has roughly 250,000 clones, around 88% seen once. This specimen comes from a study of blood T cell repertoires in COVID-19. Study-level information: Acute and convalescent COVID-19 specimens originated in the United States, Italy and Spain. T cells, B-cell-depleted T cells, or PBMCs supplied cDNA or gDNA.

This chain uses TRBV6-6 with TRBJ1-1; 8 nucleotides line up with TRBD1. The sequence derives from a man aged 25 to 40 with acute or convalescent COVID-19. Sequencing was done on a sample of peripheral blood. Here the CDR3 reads CASSYPGGKTEAFF. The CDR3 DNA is TGTGCCAGCAGTTACCCAGGGGGCAAAACTGAAGCTTTCTTT.